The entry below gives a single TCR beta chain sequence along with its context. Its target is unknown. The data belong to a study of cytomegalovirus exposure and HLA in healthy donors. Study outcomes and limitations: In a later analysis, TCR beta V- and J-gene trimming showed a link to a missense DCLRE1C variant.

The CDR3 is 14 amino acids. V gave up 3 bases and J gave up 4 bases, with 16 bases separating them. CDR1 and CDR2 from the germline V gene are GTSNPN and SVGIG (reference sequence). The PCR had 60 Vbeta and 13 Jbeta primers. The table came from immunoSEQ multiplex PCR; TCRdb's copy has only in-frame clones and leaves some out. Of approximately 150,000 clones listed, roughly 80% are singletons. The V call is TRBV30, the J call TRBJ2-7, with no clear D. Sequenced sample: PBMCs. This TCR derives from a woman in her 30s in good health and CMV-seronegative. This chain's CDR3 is CAWSSFDAAYEQYF. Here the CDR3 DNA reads TGTGCCTGGAGCAGTTTCGATGCGGCGTACGAGCAGTACTTC.